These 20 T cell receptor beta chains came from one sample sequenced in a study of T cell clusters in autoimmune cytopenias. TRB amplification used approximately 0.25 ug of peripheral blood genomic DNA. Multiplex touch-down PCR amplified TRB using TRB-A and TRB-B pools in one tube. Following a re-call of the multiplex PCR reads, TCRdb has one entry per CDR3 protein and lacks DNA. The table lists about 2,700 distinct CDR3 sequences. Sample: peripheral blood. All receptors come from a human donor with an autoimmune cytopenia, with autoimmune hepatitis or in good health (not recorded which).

CDR3 sequence reads: CASSLKREQFF. The V and J genes are TRBV11-2 and TRBJ2-1. The germline CDR1 and CDR2 sequences are SGHAT and FQNNGV. CDR3 size: 11 residues. Full variable domain (outside the CDR3, taken from reference TRBV11-2 and TRBJ2-1): EAGVAQSPRYKIIEKRQSVAFWCNPISGHATLYWYQQILGQGPKLLIQFQNNGVVDDSQLPKDRFSAERLKGVDSTLKIQPAKLEDSAVYLCASSLKREQFFGPGTRLTVL.

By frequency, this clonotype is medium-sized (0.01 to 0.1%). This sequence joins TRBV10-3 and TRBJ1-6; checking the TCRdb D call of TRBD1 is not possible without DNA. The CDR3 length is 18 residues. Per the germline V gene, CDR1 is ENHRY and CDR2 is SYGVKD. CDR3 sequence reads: CAISEKGVSGTGASPLHF.

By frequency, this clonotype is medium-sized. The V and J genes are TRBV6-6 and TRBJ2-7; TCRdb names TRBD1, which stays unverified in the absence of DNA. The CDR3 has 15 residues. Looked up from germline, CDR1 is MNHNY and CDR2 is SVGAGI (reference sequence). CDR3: CASSYSMRGRFEQYF.

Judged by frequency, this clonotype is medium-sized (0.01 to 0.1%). The CDR3 loop is CSAMDRRETQYF. The chain couples TRBV20-1 to TRBJ2-5; TCRdb names TRBD1, which stays unverified in the absence of DNA. The CDR3 covers 12 residues. Looked up from germline, CDR1 is DFQATT and CDR2 is SNEGSKA (reference sequence).

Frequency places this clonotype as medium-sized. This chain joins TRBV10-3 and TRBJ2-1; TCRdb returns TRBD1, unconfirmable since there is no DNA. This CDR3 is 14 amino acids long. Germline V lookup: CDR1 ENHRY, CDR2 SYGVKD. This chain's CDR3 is CATVFSDIYNEQFF.

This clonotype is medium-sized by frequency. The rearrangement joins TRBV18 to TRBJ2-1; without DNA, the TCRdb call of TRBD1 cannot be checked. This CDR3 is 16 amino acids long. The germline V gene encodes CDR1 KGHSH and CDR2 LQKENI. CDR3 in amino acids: CASSPAPGQVYNEQFF.

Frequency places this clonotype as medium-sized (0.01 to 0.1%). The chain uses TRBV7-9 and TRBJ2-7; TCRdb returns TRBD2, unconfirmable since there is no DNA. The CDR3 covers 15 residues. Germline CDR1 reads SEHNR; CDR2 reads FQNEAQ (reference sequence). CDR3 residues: CASIPPGDTSYEQYF. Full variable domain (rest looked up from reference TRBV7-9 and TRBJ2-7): DTGVSQNPRHKITKRGQNVTFRCDPISEHNRLYWYRQTLGQGPEFLTYFQNEAQLEKSRLLSDRFSAERPKGSFSTLEIQRTEQGDSAMYLCASIPPGDTSYEQYFGPGTRLTVT.

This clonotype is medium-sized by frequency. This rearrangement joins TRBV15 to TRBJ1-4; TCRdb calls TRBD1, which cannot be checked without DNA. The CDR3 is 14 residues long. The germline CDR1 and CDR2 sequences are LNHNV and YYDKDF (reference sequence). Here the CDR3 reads CATSRGGVGEKLFF.

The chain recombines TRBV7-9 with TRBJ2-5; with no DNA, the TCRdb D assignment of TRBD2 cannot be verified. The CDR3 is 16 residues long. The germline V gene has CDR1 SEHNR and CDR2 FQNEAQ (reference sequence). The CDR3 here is CASSHVPGLAQETQYF.

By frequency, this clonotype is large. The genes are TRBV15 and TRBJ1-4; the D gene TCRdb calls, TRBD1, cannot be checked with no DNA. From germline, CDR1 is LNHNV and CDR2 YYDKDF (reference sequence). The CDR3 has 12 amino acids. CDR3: CATQGMGEKLFF.

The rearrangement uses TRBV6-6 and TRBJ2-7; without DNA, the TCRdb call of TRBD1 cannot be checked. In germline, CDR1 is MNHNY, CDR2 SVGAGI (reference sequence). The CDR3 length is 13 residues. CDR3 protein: CASRPTDRAEQYF.

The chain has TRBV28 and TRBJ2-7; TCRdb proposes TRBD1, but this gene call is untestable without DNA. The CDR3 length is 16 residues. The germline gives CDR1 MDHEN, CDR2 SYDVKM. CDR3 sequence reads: CASSSPGHLSSYEQYF.

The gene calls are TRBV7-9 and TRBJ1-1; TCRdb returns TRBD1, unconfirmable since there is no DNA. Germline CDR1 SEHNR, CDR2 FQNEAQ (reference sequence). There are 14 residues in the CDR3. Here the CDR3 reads CASSLGQMNTEAFF.

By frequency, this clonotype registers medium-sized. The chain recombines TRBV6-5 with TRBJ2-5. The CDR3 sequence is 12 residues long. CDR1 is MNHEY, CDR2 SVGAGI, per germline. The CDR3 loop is CASSYSGETQYF.

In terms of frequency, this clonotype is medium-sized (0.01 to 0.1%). The CDR3 region is CASSYSIFMDLHDSNQPQHF. This chain links TRBV6-2 or TRBV6-3 with TRBJ1-5. Germline assignment: CDR1 MNHEY and CDR2 SVGEGT. The CDR3 totals 20 residues.

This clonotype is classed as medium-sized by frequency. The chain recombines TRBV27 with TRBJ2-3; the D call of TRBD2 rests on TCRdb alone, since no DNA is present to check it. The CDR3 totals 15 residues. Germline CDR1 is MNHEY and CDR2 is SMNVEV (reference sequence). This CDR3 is CASSGRLALEDTQYF.

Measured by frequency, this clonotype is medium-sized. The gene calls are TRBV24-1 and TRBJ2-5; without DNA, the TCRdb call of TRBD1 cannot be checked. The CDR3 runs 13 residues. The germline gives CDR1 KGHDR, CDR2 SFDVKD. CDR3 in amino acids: CATSGQEQETQYF.

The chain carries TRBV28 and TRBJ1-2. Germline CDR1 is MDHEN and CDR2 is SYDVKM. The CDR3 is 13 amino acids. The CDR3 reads CASSLPARYGYTF.

The CDR3 is CSARDNQGGTYEQYF. This chain connects TRBV20-1 to TRBJ2-7; TCRdb's D call of TRBD1 is untestable without DNA. CDR3 size: 15 residues. Germline V CDR1 and CDR2: DFQATT, SNEGSKA (reference sequence).

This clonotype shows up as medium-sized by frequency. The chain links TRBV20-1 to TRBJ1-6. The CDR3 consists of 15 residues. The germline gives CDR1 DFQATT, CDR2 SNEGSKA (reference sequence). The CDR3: CSASRDREGHSPLHF.